This T cell receptor (beta chain) was found in a study of T cells in Graves' hyperthyroidism and ophthalmopathy. Study-level results: With a median lead of 6.5 months before onset, the model predicted ophthalmopathy.

There were TCR beta CDR3 regions amplified from RNA transcripts. Researchers ran a first-round RT-PCR on the TCR CDR3 using the HTBI primer set. TCRdb re-called the multiplex PCR reads with MiXCR, one entry per CDR3 protein. Here the sample spans roughly 580,000 distinct CDR3 sequences, about 15% being singletons. With 5 bases clipped from V and 7 bases from J, the junction kept 8 bases outside the gene matches. There are 15 residues in the CDR3. Looked up from germline, CDR1 is PRHDT and CDR2 is FYEKMQ (reference sequence). This clonotype showed up many times. Its antigen remains unknown. The gene calls are TRBV13 and TRBJ1-6; 7 positions match TRBD1. The sequenced sample was blood. The sequence came from a woman in her twenties or thirties with Graves' hyperthyroidism that later progressed to Graves' ophthalmopathy. The chain's CDR3 is CASSPRTGQNSPLHF. In DNA, the CDR3 is TGTGCCAGCAGCCCCCGGACAGGTCAAAATTCACCCCTCCACTTT.